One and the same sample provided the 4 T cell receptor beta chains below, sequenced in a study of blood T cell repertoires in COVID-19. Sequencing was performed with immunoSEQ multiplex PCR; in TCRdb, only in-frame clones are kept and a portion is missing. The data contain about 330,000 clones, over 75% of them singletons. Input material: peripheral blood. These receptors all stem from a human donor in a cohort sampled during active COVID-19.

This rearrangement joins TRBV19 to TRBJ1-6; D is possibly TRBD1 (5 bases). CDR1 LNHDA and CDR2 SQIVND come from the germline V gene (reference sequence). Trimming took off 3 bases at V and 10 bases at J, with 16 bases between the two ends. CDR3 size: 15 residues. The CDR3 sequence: CASSITAGGKSPLHF. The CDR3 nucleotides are TGTGCCAGTAGTATTACGGCCGGGGGAAAATCACCCCTCCACTTT.

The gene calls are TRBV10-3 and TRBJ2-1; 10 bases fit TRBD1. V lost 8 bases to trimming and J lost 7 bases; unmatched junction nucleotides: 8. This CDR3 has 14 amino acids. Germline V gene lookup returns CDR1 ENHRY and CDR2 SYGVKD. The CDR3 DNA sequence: TGTGCCATCTCCGGGACAGGGGCCAATAATGAGCAGTTCTTC. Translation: CAISGTGANNEQFF.

The CDR3 region is CASSALGLPVGEQFF. Here the CDR3 DNA reads TGTGCCAGCAGCGCACTGGGACTCCCGGTAGGTGAGCAGTTCTTC. V gene TRBV9 combines with J gene TRBJ2-1, with D perhaps matching TRBD2 (6 bases). The CDR3 extends over 15 amino acids. The V gene lost 3 bases and the J gene lost 9 bases, with 19 bases spanning the gap. Per germline, CDR1 SGDLS and CDR2 YYNGEE.

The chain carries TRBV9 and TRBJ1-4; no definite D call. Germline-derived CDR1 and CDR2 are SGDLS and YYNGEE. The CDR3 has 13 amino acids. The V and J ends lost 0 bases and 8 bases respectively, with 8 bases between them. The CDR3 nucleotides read TGTGCCAGCAGCGTAGCAAGCGGCGAAAAACTGTTTTTT. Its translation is CASSVASGEKLFF.